This T cell receptor (beta chain) was sequenced during a study of shared clonotypes between healthy human individuals. Overall study context: CD4 naive cells filled three plates per donor, CD4 memory three, CD8 naive two and CD8 memory one.

Clones were sequenced by immunoSEQ multiplex PCR, and TCRdb holds only the in-frame ones, with some missing. This sample has 2 million to 2.5 million clones, with roughly 93% found just once. Germline V CDR1 and CDR2: GTSNPN, SVGIG (reference sequence). The CDR3 runs 9 residues. V dropped 5 bases and J dropped 6 bases, with 4 bases sitting between them. The sequence was obtained from a man aged 18 to 30 in good health. Some clones in this sample may be carry-over from other donors' samples. Sequencing input: naive CD4+ T cells from PBMCs. The subset here: CD45RA+ positively selected. The chain is built from TRBV30 and TRBJ1-2; D unresolved. CDR3 DNA sequence: TGTGCCTGGGGGGATGGCTACACCTTC. It encodes CAWGDGYTF.